This T cell receptor beta chain emerged from a study of blood T cell repertoires in COVID-19 (dated by TCRdb to about 2020). Regarding the complete study: Samples covering the acute and convalescent phases of COVID-19 were provided by collaborators in the United States, Italy and Spain. Samples were obtained from the ongoing ImmuneRACE study (first 160 participants) and from about 1,300 subjects provided by 6 global collaborators. Sample metadata almost always included a de-identified subject ID, COVID-19 status, age in years and sex. HLA class I and class II types, where available, came from metadata supplied by the sample provider rather than from assay-based typing. The material from the prospective study consisted of cDNA or gDNA derived from T cells, B-cell-depleted T cells, or PBMCs. A freely available public database, intended as a resource for researchers studying the immune response to SARS-CoV-2, is where the repertoires were released. Deeply sampled blood TCRbeta repertoires from subjects exposed to, actively infected with, or recovered from COVID-19 were included in the dataset.

Of note for this clone: Its antigen remains unidentified. The sample holds no much larger clone one base away, and base qualities are not on file.

Including the terminal cysteine and phenylalanine, the CDR3 comprises 11 residues. Just the 33-base CDR3 DNA is kept, in frame starting at base 1. V is cut by 0 bases and J by 6 bases, and the space between the germline ends is 3 bases. Reading the germline V gene gives CDR1 SQVTM and CDR2 ANQGSEA. Whole blood was collected in K2EDTA tubes by collaborating institutions according to the institutions' own protocols. For TCRbeta analysis, collaborators shipped samples as frozen whole blood, isolated PBMCs, or DNA extracted from either of those sample types. TCRbeta CDR3 regions were amplified from genomic DNA using the immunoSEQ Assay, a bias-controlled multiplex PCR. The study's processing was this. The number of nucleated cells in each sample was estimated by amplification of reference gene primers within the assay. Sequence reads were collapsed and filtered to measure the absolute abundance of every unique TCRbeta CDR3 rearrangement. For each sample, productive Simpson clonality was calculated as the square root of Simpson's diversity index over productive rearrangements. TCRdb re-hosts the immuneACCESS table, in-frame sequences only. Its copies lack some clones; in the studies checked, an unresolved V gene accounts for under half of them, and the cause for the rest is not known. Clone size and the V and J calls come from that table; the DNA yielded D and trimming. This sample is represented by tens of thousands of clones; 84% of them were singletons. The ten largest clones add up to around 35% of the sample.

What the study reported, not specific to this receptor: How much clinical and demographic metadata was included differed by source and by participant, and the metadata was provided uncurated.

This clonotype originated in a man in his sixties or seventies with acute or convalescent COVID-19. Here the chain combines TRBV29-1 and TRBJ2-1; the D gene assignment is ambiguous. The sequenced sample was peripheral blood. The CDR3 sequence is CSVEDFNEQFF. The base sequence is TGCAGCGTTGAAGACTTCAATGAGCAGTTCTTC.